The rows below give T cell receptor beta chains drawn from one sample of a study of shared clonotypes between healthy human individuals. Sequencing was performed with immunoSEQ multiplex PCR; in TCRdb, only in-frame clones are kept and a portion is missing. The table includes roughly 640,000 clones, approximately 79% detected once. Input material: memory CD4+ T cells sorted from blood. These TCRs come from a woman between 25 and 40 years old in good health. CDR3s include the opening cysteine and the closing phenylalanine or tryptophan. The order of the fields is clone size, J gene, V gene, D gene, CDR3 protein, CDR3 DNA. The D gene is left open where the match is weak. The listing skips clone size in some rows; elsewhere it reads once, few, many or a size class.

. | TRBJ1-1 | TRBV11-1 | TRBD1 | CASSPVPGQGVNTEAFF | TGTGCCAGCAGCCCCGTCCCGGGACAGGGTGTGAACACTGAAGCTTTCTTT
. | TRBJ1-3 | TRBV5-4 | . | CASSFQGSGNTIYF | TGTGCCAGCAGTTTTCAGGGGTCAGGAAACACCATATATTTT
. | TRBJ2-1 | TRBV5-1 | TRBD2 | CASSLGLAGGRGSYNEQFF | TGCGCCAGCAGCCTGGGACTAGCGGGAGGTCGCGGCTCCTACAATGAGCAGTTCTTC
. | TRBJ2-3 | TRBV5-1 | TRBD1 | CASSFSDRSTDTQYF | TGCGCCAGCAGCTTCTCGGACAGGAGCACAGATACGCAGTATTTT
few | TRBJ2-7 | TRBV27 | . | CASSSTTDGAYEQYF | TGTGCCAGCAGTTCCACCACGGACGGGGCCTACGAGCAGTACTTC
. | TRBJ2-7 | TRBV13 | . | CASSFGSTYSYEQYF | TGTGCCAGCAGCTTCGGGAGCACGTACTCCTACGAGCAGTACTTC
. | TRBJ2-6 | TRBV10-1 | TRBD1 | CASISGQARSGANVLTF | TGCGCCAGCATTTCGGGACAGGCCCGCTCTGGGGCCAACGTCCTGACTTTC
. | TRBJ2-1 | TRBV7-2 | TRBD2 | CASRRQGAGGPFNEQFF | TGTGCCAGCAGGCGCCAAGGGGCGGGAGGTCCATTCAATGAGCAGTTCTTC
. | TRBJ1-4 | TRBV30 | TRBD1 | CAWIPGTGAGKLFF | TGTGCCTGGATCCCCGGGACAGGCGCCGGAAAACTGTTTTTT
. | TRBJ1-1 | TRBV6-1 | TRBD1 | CASPQGAGTEAFF | TGTGCCAGCCCCCAGGGGGCCGGCACTGAAGCTTTCTTT
once | TRBJ2-1 | TRBV2 | . | CASRNGPYNEQFF | TGTGCCAGCAGGAACGGCCCCTACAATGAGCAGTTCTTC